This T cell receptor (beta chain) is from a study of blood T cell repertoires in COVID-19. Study-wide background: PBMCs, B-cell-depleted T cells, or T cells provided the cDNA or gDNA that made up the material.

V lost 0 bases, J lost 2 bases, and 1 base stayed unmatched. The CDR3 sequence is 15 residues long. The V gene's germline CDR1 is SGDLS and CDR2 YYNGEE. Original analysis: Amplifying reference gene primers gave estimates of nucleated cell counts. The assay was immunoSEQ multiplex PCR, and TCRdb's table has in-frame clones only and misses some. D and trimming come from the DNA, and the V and J calls and clone size come from that table. The table includes approximately 200,000 clones, 65% to 90% detected once. This clone has a single count. The chain uses TRBV9 and TRBJ1-3; 8 bases map to TRBD1. Sequences were obtained from PBMCs or T cells enriched from blood (not recorded which). The source is a man in his forties who had recovered from COVID-19. CDR3 sequence (DNA): TGTGCCAGCAGCGTAGGACAGGGGCCTGGAAACACCATATATTTT. This gives the protein CASSVGQGPGNTIYF.